A single sample gave rise to the 16 T cell receptor beta chains below, sequenced in a study of T cell repertoires in cytomegalovirus infection. A single record per CDR3 protein comes from TCRdb applying MiXCR to the reads. This table holds approximately 750,000 distinct CDR3 sequences, roughly 35% found once. The sample consisted of PBMCs. These receptors were taken from a human donor in good health (CMV status not recorded). Some clones in this sample may be carry-over from other donors' samples.

In this sample, this clonotype turned up a few times. The gene calls are TRBV6-5 and TRBJ2-3; TRBD2 matches 11 bases. Per the germline V gene, CDR1 is MNHEY and CDR2 is SVGAGI. V dropped 1 base and J dropped 3; count of bases not matched to a gene: 6. CDR3 length: 17 residues. In DNA form, the CDR3 reads TGTGCCAGCAGTTACTTCGTAGCGGGAGGGAGTACAGATACGCAGTATTTT. Translation gives CASSYFVAGGSTDTQYF.

This CDR3 reads CSVTGGGIEKLFF. Written as DNA, the CDR3 is TGCAGCGTTACCGGTGGGGGTATCGAAAAACTGTTTTTT. The chain uses TRBV29-1 and TRBJ1-4; possibly TRBD1 for D (5 bases). Trimming took 5 bases from V and 8 from J, leaving 15 bases between them. Germline values: CDR1 SQVTM, CDR2 ANQGSEA. The CDR3 covers 13 residues.

This sequence joins TRBV7-2 and TRBJ2-3, with D possibly TRBD2 on 5 matching bases. The CDR3 spans 17 residues. V gave up 1 base and J gave up 4 bases, with 18 bases separating them. Germline CDR1 SGHTA, CDR2 FQGNSA. The CDR3 region is CASSLDLVTSYPDTQYF. DNA of the CDR3: TGTGCCAGCAGCTTAGATCTGGTTACTAGTTATCCAGATACGCAGTATTTT.

This clonotype was recorded a few times. The J gene is TRBJ1-4, the V gene TRBV5-1; D might be TRBD1 (5 bases). The germline CDR1 and CDR2 sequences are SGHRS and YFSETQ. V was cut by 0 bases and J by 4 bases, with 10 bases left in between. The CDR3 length is 15 residues. DNA for the CDR3: TGCGCCAGCAGCTTGGCCAGGGCCCTTAATGAAAAACTGTTTTTT. It yields the protein CASSLARALNEKLFF.

V gene TRBV12-5 combines with J gene TRBJ2-2; D is uncertain. V lost 3 bases to trimming and J lost 1 base, with 3 bases between them. In germline, CDR1 is LGHNT, CDR2 FRNRAP. This CDR3 has 13 residues. CDR3 sequence: CASGFRNTGELFF. The CDR3 nucleotides are TGTGCTAGTGGTTTCAGGAACACCGGGGAGCTGTTTTTT.

The chain couples TRBV28 to TRBJ2-3, with 10 bases lining up with TRBD1. The germline V gene has CDR1 MDHEN and CDR2 SYDVKM. CDR3 length: 15 residues. V shed 8 bases and J 6 bases; nucleotides not matched to a gene: 11. CDR3 sequence (DNA): TGTGCCAGCTTGCGGGGGGACAGGGGATCGGATACGCAGTATTTT. Encoded protein: CASLRGDRGSDTQYF.

The chain uses TRBV6-5 and TRBJ1-5, with D perhaps matching TRBD1 (5 bases). The CDR3 sequence is 15 residues long. With 8 bases removed from V and 0 bases from J, the gap between germline ends came to 14 bases. Germline lookup yields CDR1 MNHEY and CDR2 SVGAGI. CDR3 residues: CASPRGHNSNQPQHF. The CDR3 DNA sequence: TGTGCCAGCCCCCGAGGACATAATAGCAATCAGCCCCAGCATTTT.

This clonotype showed up many times. V gene TRBV7-2 combines with J gene TRBJ2-1; D remains unclear. The CDR3 extends over 15 amino acids. Deletions cut 5 bases from V and 0 bases from J, with 11 bases between. Germline V gene lookup returns CDR1 SGHTA and CDR2 FQGNSA. The CDR3 is CASSLSTSSYNEQFF. CDR3 DNA sequence: TGTGCCAGCAGCCTAAGTACGAGCTCCTACAATGAGCAGTTCTTC.

This clonotype has only a few counts. V usage is TRBV28 and J usage is TRBJ2-1; 9 bases are shared with TRBD2. Germline CDR1 and CDR2: MDHEN and SYDVKM. This CDR3 has 16 residues. The V and J ends lost 2 bases and 10 bases, in that order; junction bases with no gene match: 12. In DNA form, the CDR3 reads TGTGCCAGCAGTTTAGGATTAGCGGGGGAACCCGGGGAGCAGTTCTTC. Translated, it gives CASSLGLAGEPGEQFF.

This clonotype was seen once. Relative to the germline gene, one junction end is altered; a read error may explain this. V and J are TRBV11-1 and TRBJ2-1, with a tentative D call TRBD2 (6 bases). Germline V lookup: CDR1 SGHAT, CDR2 FQDESV (reference sequence). CDR3 length equals 15 residues. The DNA for the CDR3 is TGTGCCAGCAGGTCAGGGACTTCCTCCTACAATGAGCCGTTCTTC. It yields the protein CASRSGTSSYNEPFF. Together with reference TRBV11-1 and TRBJ2-1, the CDR3 gives the full variable domain: EAEVAQSPRYKITEKSQAVAFWCDPISGHATLYWYRQILGQGPELLVQFQDESVVDDSQLPKDRFSAERLKGVDSTLKIQPAELGDSAMYLCASRSGTSSYNEPFFGPGTRLTVL.

This sequence joins TRBV28 and TRBJ2-7; 9 bases are a match to TRBD2. V trimming: 4 bases; J trimming: 2 bases; junction bases outside the gene matches: 0. The CDR3 runs 13 residues. The germline V gene encodes CDR1 MDHEN and CDR2 SYDVKM. The CDR3 loop reads CASSWTSAYEQYF. In DNA, the CDR3 is TGTGCCAGCAGTTGGACTAGCGCCTACGAGCAGTACTTC.

The J gene is TRBJ2-6, the V gene TRBV19; D remains unclear. The germline V and J ends were trimmed by 2 bases and 0 bases, with 8 bases remaining between them. CDR3 length: 16 amino acids. Germline V gene data show CDR1 as LNHDA and CDR2 as SQIVND (reference sequence). The chain's CDR3 is CASSISPRSGANVLTF. DNA for the CDR3: TGTGCCAGTAGTATATCCCCCCGCTCTGGGGCCAACGTCCTGACTTTC.

The chain has TRBV12-3 or TRBV12-4 and TRBJ2-3; D is unresolved. Trimming took 3 bases from V and 4 from J, leaving 20 bases between them. CDR3 length: 17 amino acids. The CDR3, as DNA: TGTGCCAGCAGTTTCCAACACCTTGCCGGTCGCTCAGATACGCAGTATTTT. The encoded protein is CASSFQHLAGRSDTQYF.

V and J are TRBV20-1 and TRBJ2-3, with 9 bases lining up with TRBD2. V trimming: 6 bases; J trimming: 2 bases; junction bases outside the gene matches: 9. CDR1 and CDR2 (germline): DFQATT, SNEGSKA (reference sequence). There are 15 residues in the CDR3. The CDR3 region has the DNA TGCAGTGCCTCCCTGACTAGCGGTTACACAGATACGCAGTATTTT. Protein sequence: CSASLTSGYTDTQYF.

The V and J genes are TRBV6-2 or TRBV6-3 and TRBJ1-2; D is perhaps TRBD1 (5 bases). The V gene lost 0 bases and the J gene lost 4 bases, with 15 bases spanning the gap. This CDR3 is built from 16 residues. Looked up from germline, CDR1 is MNHEY and CDR2 is SVGEGT. This chain's CDR3 is CASSYSGRSSFYGYTF. CDR3 nucleotide sequence: TGTGCCAGCAGTTACTCGGGACGGTCAAGTTTCTATGGCTACACCTTC.

There are many counts of this clonotype. The chain carries TRBV7-2 and TRBJ2-2, with 7 bases matching TRBD1. The germline gives CDR1 SGHTA, CDR2 FQGNSA. The ends lost 5 bases at V and 8 bases at J; junction bases unmatched: 11. This CDR3 is 15 amino acids long. In nucleotides, the CDR3 is TGTGCCAGCAGCAGATTGAGGCAGGGGGTAGGGGAGCTGTTTTTT. Protein: CASSRLRQGVGELFF.